The source of this TCR beta chain is a study of blood T cells in healthy people across ages. Alongside a J-beta primer mix, a sample-barcoded 5' primer served in a second PCR lasting about 7 to 12 cycles. A single record per CDR3 protein comes from TCRdb applying MiXCR to the 5' RACE reads. This table has about 800,000 distinct CDR3 sequences, around 25% appearing once. A few counts support this clonotype. The trim removed 4 bases at V and 3 bases at J, leaving 6 bases unmatched. Germline V gene lookup returns CDR1 GTSNPN and CDR2 SVGIG (reference sequence). The CDR3 length is 13 residues. This sample also belongs to another study, concerning T cells of mothers and their children. That study adds: The effect of thymic selection on TCR recombination output is similar between related and unrelated pairs.

The source is a boy younger than 18 in good health. J is TRBJ2-7 and V is TRBV30; 7 bases are shared with TRBD1. Sequenced input: blood. The CDR3: CAWTAGGGYEQYF. DNA of the CDR3: TGTGCCTGGACGGCAGGGGGTGGCTACGAGCAGTACTTC. Full variable domain (missing parts from reference TRBV30 and TRBJ2-7): SQTIHQWPATLVQPVGSPLSLECTVEGTSNPNLYWYRQAAGRGLQLLFYSVGIGQISSEVPQNLSASRPQDRQFILSSKKLLLSDSGFYLCAWTAGGGYEQYFGPGTRLTVT.